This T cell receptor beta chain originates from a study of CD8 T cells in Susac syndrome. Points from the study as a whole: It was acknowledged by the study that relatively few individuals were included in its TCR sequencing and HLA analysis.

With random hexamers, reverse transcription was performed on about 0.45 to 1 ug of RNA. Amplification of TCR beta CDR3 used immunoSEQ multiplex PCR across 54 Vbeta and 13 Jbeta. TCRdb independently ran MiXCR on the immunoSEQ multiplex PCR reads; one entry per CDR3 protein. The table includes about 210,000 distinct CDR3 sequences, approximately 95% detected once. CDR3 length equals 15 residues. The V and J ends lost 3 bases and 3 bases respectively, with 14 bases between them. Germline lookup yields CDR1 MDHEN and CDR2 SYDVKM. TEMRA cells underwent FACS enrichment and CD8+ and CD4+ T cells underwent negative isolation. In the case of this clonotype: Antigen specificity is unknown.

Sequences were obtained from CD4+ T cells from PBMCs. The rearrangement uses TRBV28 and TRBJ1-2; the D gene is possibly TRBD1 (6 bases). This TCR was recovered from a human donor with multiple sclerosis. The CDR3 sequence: CASSFGGAHHYGYTF. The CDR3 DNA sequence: TGTGCCAGCAGTTTCGGGGGGGCCCACCACTATGGCTACACCTTC.